Described below is a single T cell receptor (beta chain) sequence and its context. Between the trimmed V and J ends, which lost 6 bases and 5 bases, there was a span of 19 bases. The CDR3 spans 15 residues. Germline V CDR1 and CDR2: LNHDA, SQIVND (reference sequence). This record comes from a study of OX40 agonist ivuxolimab in advanced cancers. Overall study context: Enrolled patients in dose escalation had cancers that were hepatocellular carcinoma, melanoma, renal cell or head and neck cancer.

Samples were taken at baseline and on day 1 of cycles 4 and 7. TCRdb's copy holds only in-frame clones and misses some; the assay was immunoSEQ multiplex PCR. In the table there are about 32,000 clones, 87% of which are singletons. The receptor comes from an adult with an advanced solid tumor such as melanoma, head and neck, liver or kidney cancer. The genes are TRBV19 and TRBJ1-2, with a tentative D call TRBD1 (5 bases). The input for sequencing was CD4+ or CD8+ T cells sorted from blood, taken in a trial of the OX40 agonist ivuxolimab. This CDR3 reads CASSLGTGVRYGYTF. CDR3 DNA: TGTGCCAGTAGCCTTGGGACGGGAGTTCGGTATGGCTACACCTTC.